Below, 25 T cell receptor beta chains from the same sample are listed, as sequenced in a study of CD8 T cells in ankylosing spondylitis. TCRdb re-analysed the 5' RACE reads in MiXCR, keeping a single row per CDR3 protein. The sample yields fewer than 200,000 distinct CDR3 sequences, 18% seen once. The specimen was blood, either unsorted or a sorted T cell fraction (not recorded which). These TCRs come from a male donor with ankylosing spondylitis or in good health (not recorded which).

At least ten counts were recorded for this clonotype. The CDR3 sequence: CSARDRVANQPQHF. The CDR3 DNA reads as TGCAGTGCCCGGGACAGGGTTGCCAATCAGCCCCAGCATTTT. The chain uses TRBV20-1 and TRBJ1-5; 9 bases are a match to TRBD1. V lost 6 bases and J lost 3; bases outside the gene matches: 6. CDR3 length: 14 residues. Germline values: CDR1 DFQATT, CDR2 SNEGSKA (reference sequence).

This clonotype was seen only a few times. This could be a read error, since a much larger clone is one nucleotide away. The chain employs TRBV2 and TRBJ2-2; 10 bases fit TRBD1. CDR3 length: 15 residues. V gave up 4 bases and J gave up 4 bases; unmatched junction bases: 3. The germline gives CDR1 SNHLY, CDR2 FYNNEI. The CDR3 loop is CASSGQGAGTGELFF. CDR3 DNA sequence: TGTGCCAGCAGTGGACAGGGGGCTGGCACCGGGGAGCTGTTTTTT.

This clonotype was picked up one time. The rearrangement links TRBV18 to TRBJ2-4; possible D gene TRBD2, 7 bases. The length of the CDR3 is 13 residues. The germline V gene encodes CDR1 KGHSH and CDR2 LQKENI. V lost 10 bases, J lost 5 bases, and 15 bases lay in between. Here the CDR3 reads CATKGGRENIQYF. CDR3 coding DNA: TGTGCCACCAAGGGGGGGAGAGAAAACATTCAGTACTTC.

The chain couples TRBV20-1 to TRBJ2-5; maybe TRBD1 (6 bases). V lost 6 bases and J 3 bases, leaving 8 bases between the germline ends. The CDR3 loop spans 11 amino acids. Germline CDR1 is DFQATT and CDR2 is SNEGSKA (reference sequence). Here the CDR3 DNA reads TGCAGTGCGGGGGCTAAAGAGACCCAGTACTTC. As protein: CSAGAKETQYF.

This clonotype was counted between two and nine times. The rearrangement links TRBV2 to TRBJ2-3; the match to TRBD2 covers 8 bases. The CDR3 covers 14 residues. Germline trimming cut 8 bases from V and 4 bases from J; bases unmatched to any gene: 8. Germline V gene sequence: CDR1 SNHLY, CDR2 FYNNEI. CDR3 residues: CASAGTRGADTQYF. CDR3 sequence (DNA): TGTGCCAGCGCAGGGACTAGAGGGGCAGATACGCAGTATTTT.

This clonotype was detected a few times. This sequence joins TRBV5-1 and TRBJ2-3; D gene unclear. Germline lookup yields CDR1 SGHRS and CDR2 YFSETQ. Deletions cut 2 bases from V and 1 base from J, with 8 bases between. CDR3 length equals 14 residues. CDR3 amino acids: CASSFNGRTDTQYF. For the CDR3, the DNA is TGCGCCAGCAGCTTCAACGGCCGCACAGATACGCAGTATTTT.

The V gene is TRBV5-1, the J gene TRBJ1-3, with a possible D match to TRBD1 (5 bases). Germline CDR1 and CDR2: SGHRS and YFSETQ. V lost 4 bases, J lost 2 bases, and 10 bases lay in between. This CDR3 has 14 residues. CDR3 region: CASSAGSAGNTIYF. DNA for the CDR3: TGCGCCAGCAGCGCAGGGTCGGCTGGAAACACCATATATTTT.

This clonotype was observed at least ten times. CDR3 nucleotide sequence: TGCGCCAGCAGCTTGGCCGTGGGGGTGGCAGATACGCAGTATTTT. The encoded protein is CASSLAVGVADTQYF. V usage is TRBV5-1 and J usage is TRBJ2-3; D tentatively fits TRBD1 or TRBD2 (5 bases each). V lost 0 bases and J 4 bases, leaving 12 bases between the germline ends. CDR1 SGHRS and CDR2 YFSETQ come from the germline V gene. The CDR3 runs 15 residues. The variable domain in full, completed from reference TRBV5-1 and TRBJ2-3, reads KAGVTQTPRYLIKTRGQQVTLSCSPISGHRSVSWYQQTPGQGLQFLFEYFSETQRNKGNFPGRFSGRQFSNSRSEMNVSTLELGDSALYLCASSLAVGVADTQYFGPGTRLTVL.

This clonotype has a count of ten or more. In DNA, the CDR3 is TGCAGTGCTCCCGTGCGGGAGGGCTCCTACAATGAGCAGTTCTTC. Translating gives CSAPVREGSYNEQFF. The V and J genes are TRBV20-1 and TRBJ2-1; the match to TRBD2 covers 9 bases. Germline CDR1 reads DFQATT; CDR2 reads SNEGSKA (reference sequence). The V and J ends lost 5 bases and 0 bases, in that order; junction bases with no gene match: 5. There are 15 residues in the CDR3.

This clonotype was detected a few times. V gene TRBV5-6 combines with J gene TRBJ1-5; D is unclear. The CDR3 totals 14 residues. In germline, CDR1 is SGHDT, CDR2 YYEEEE. V lost 4 bases and J lost 4, with 12 bases in between. CDR3 nucleotides: TGTGCCAGCAGCGGTTCAGGCGGGAATCAGCCCCAGCATTTT. Translated, it gives CASSGSGGNQPQHF.

This clonotype was seen a handful of times. The chain is built from TRBV5-1 and TRBJ1-5; D might be TRBD1 (5 bases). Germline V lookup: CDR1 SGHRS, CDR2 YFSETQ. CDR3 length: 15 amino acids. Trimming removed 0 bases at V and 7 bases at J, with 14 bases between. The CDR3 loop reads CASSLAGAQGQPQHF. Here the CDR3 DNA reads TGCGCCAGCAGCTTGGCGGGAGCTCAGGGCCAGCCCCAGCATTTT.

DNA of the CDR3: TGTGCCAGCAGCCAAACAGGGTCCCGAGGTCCCAACCAAGAGACCCAGTACTTC. This codes for CASSQTGSRGPNQETQYF. The chain is built from TRBV14 and TRBJ2-5, with TRBD1 as a possible D gene (6 bases). V shed 2 bases and J shed 0 bases, with 19 bases lying between them. Germline-derived CDR1 and CDR2 are SGHDN and FVKESK. The CDR3 totals 18 residues.

V usage is TRBV20-1 and J usage is TRBJ2-7; 7 bases align to TRBD2. The CDR3 sequence is 15 residues long. V shed 2 bases, J shed 5 bases, and the junction held 12 bases outside the gene matches. Germline assignment: CDR1 DFQATT and CDR2 SNEGSKA (reference sequence). The CDR3 nucleotides are TGCAGTGCTAGAAGAAGCGGGATGGGGTCAAACGAGCAGTACTTC. Residues: CSARRSGMGSNEQYF.

This clonotype was seen at least ten times. J is TRBJ2-1 and V is TRBV27, with D possibly being TRBD2 (5 bases). The V end was cut by 6 bases, the J end by 9 bases, with 12 bases between. The CDR3 consists of 12 residues. Germline V gene data show CDR1 as MNHEY and CDR2 as SMNVEV (reference sequence). The CDR3 DNA follows: TGTGCCAGCAGCACTGAGCGGTCTGAGCAGTTCTTC. Its translation: CASSTERSEQFF.

The chain employs TRBV29-1 and TRBJ2-3; the D gene is possibly TRBD2 (5 bases). CDR1 SQVTM and CDR2 ANQGSEA come from the germline V gene. The V gene lost 2 bases and the J gene lost 2 bases, with 14 bases spanning the gap. The CDR3 loop spans 15 amino acids. In DNA, the CDR3 is TGCAGCGTTGAAATGAGTTGGGAGTACACAGATACGCAGTATTTT. This codes for CSVEMSWEYTDTQYF.

V usage is TRBV7-9 and J usage is TRBJ2-1; 10 bases are shared with TRBD2. J gave up 9 bases and V 1 base, and 6 bases lay outside the gene matches. Looked up from germline, CDR1 is SEHNR and CDR2 is FQNEAQ (reference sequence). This CDR3 has 15 amino acids. The CDR3 region is CASSLVVLAGVEQFF. The CDR3 bases are TGTGCCAGCAGCTTAGTAGTCCTAGCGGGAGTTGAGCAGTTCTTC.

This clonotype appeared a few times. The chain has TRBV7-2 and TRBJ2-1; D gene ambiguous. The V end lost 0 bases, the J end lost 11 bases, and 8 bases lay between the germline ends. The germline V gene has CDR1 SGHTA and CDR2 FQGNSA. This CDR3 region has 12 residues. The CDR3 coding sequence is TGTGCCAGCAGCTTAGCTCAAGTTAAGCAGTTCTTC. Translated: CASSLAQVKQFF.

This clonotype came up many times. V is TRBV24-1 and J is TRBJ2-3, with TRBD1 matching over 8 bases. Germline V gives CDR1 KGHDR, CDR2 SFDVKD. The CDR3 is 13 amino acids. Germline trimming cut 7 bases from V and 6 bases from J; bases unmatched to any gene: 5. CDR3 coding DNA: TGTGCCACCAGCCGACAGGGGACCGATACGCAGTATTTT. Protein product: CATSRQGTDTQYF.

In its sample, this clonotype was seen a few times. At one end the junction does not follow the germline gene, possibly because of a read error. This sequence joins TRBV20-1 and TRBJ2-3; D might be TRBD2 (6 bases). The CDR3 is 17 amino acids. Germline V gene sequence: CDR1 DFQATT, CDR2 SNEGSKA (reference sequence). DNA of the CDR3: TGCTGTGCTAGAGCAATACCCGGGACTTCGGGCCCAGATACGCAGTATTTT. Encoded protein: CCARAIPGTSGPDTQYF.

This clonotype was counted a few times. V and J are TRBV7-8 and TRBJ2-7, with a tentative D call TRBD2 (6 bases). Per germline, CDR1 SGHVS and CDR2 FQNEAQ. The length of the CDR3 is 17 residues. The V end lost 5 bases, the J end lost 3 bases, and 23 bases lay between the germline ends. The CDR3 loop is CASSLTTTGGKYYEQYF. The CDR3 nucleotides read TGTGCCAGCAGCCTAACCACGACTGGCGGGAAATACTACGAGCAGTACTTC.

This clonotype appeared many times. The J gene is TRBJ1-5, the V gene TRBV12-3 or TRBV12-4, with 11 bases identical to TRBD1. This CDR3 is built from 18 residues. V was pared by 7 bases and J by 1 base, with 12 bases of the junction left unmatched. The CDR3, as DNA: TGTGCCAGCACTATGGGACAGGGGGGACCTAGAAGCAATCAGCCCCAGCATTTT. Translated: CASTMGQGGPRSNQPQHF.

The chain has TRBV4-1 and TRBJ2-4; D remains ambiguous. The germline CDR1 and CDR2 sequences are MGHRA and YSYEKL. There are 15 residues in the CDR3. V was cut by 0 bases and J by 2 bases, with 8 bases left in between. The DNA of the CDR3 is TGCGCCAGCAGCCAAGAATCGGGTTCCAAAAACATTCAGTACTTC. This translates into CASSQESGSKNIQYF.

This clonotype has just a few counts. The genes are TRBV27 and TRBJ2-2; tentatively, D is TRBD2 (6 bases). V was pared by 4 bases and J by 0 bases, with 15 bases between. This CDR3 comprises 17 residues. The germline V gene has CDR1 MNHEY and CDR2 SMNVEV (reference sequence). In nucleotides, the CDR3 is TGTGCCAGCAGTTCCCAGCGGGCGCGGTCGAACACCGGGGAGCTGTTTTTT. It specifies CASSSQRARSNTGELFF.

V is TRBV28 and J is TRBJ1-5; maybe TRBD1 (5 bases). Germline lookup yields CDR1 MDHEN and CDR2 SYDVKM. CDR3 length equals 15 residues. V lost 7 bases, J lost 2 bases, and 15 bases lay in between. CDR3 protein: CASTLHVGGNQPQHF. The DNA of the CDR3 is TGTGCCAGCACCCTACACGTAGGGGGCAATCAGCCCCAGCATTTT.

This clonotype was counted many times. This rearrangement joins TRBV29-1 to TRBJ2-5; D is uncertain. V lost 2 bases to trimming and J lost 5 bases, with 6 bases between them. Germline V CDR1 and CDR2: SQVTM, ANQGSEA. There are 11 residues in the CDR3. Here the CDR3 DNA reads TGCAGCGTTGAACAGTGGGAGACCCAGTACTTC. This gives the protein CSVEQWETQYF.